What follows describes a single T cell receptor beta chain. Its antigen is unidentified. The sample carries other DNA sequences with the same CDR3. The sample is drawn from a study of Ad26.COV2.S vaccination and SARS-CoV-2 variants. Study context: Ad26.COV2.S given intramuscularly, once or twice 56 days apart.

Profiling relied on immunoSEQ multiplex PCR, and the TCRdb table lists in-frame clones only, not all of them. Altogether 250,000 to 300,000 clones are present, over 75% being singletons, with the ten largest covering less than 3.5%. Treatment defined: over 15 received Ad26.COV2.S at low or high dose, single or two shots; about 5 received placebo; per-sample allocation not given. Day 63 after the first injection of vaccine or placebo was the sampling time. This person who donated was an adult of 18-55 years in Boston. Study-level points and caveats: Greater spike-specific TCR breadth was seen in vaccine recipients than in placebo recipients. The TCR breadth and depth analyses may have produced an underestimate of total T cell responses.

The germline gives CDR1 KGHSH, CDR2 LQKENI. This CDR3 is 12 amino acids long. The ends were cut back, 0 bases at V and 4 bases at J, with 2 bases in the middle. The V call is TRBV18, the J call TRBJ2-3, with unresolved D. This clonotype was sampled from a person aged 18-65 years who received the Ad26.COV2.S COVID-19 vaccine or a placebo. This material consisted of peripheral blood, taken in a trial of Ad26.COV2.S vaccine versus placebo. This CDR3 reads CASSPPSDTQYF. As DNA, the CDR3 is TGTGCCAGCTCACCACCGTCAGATACGCAGTATTTT.